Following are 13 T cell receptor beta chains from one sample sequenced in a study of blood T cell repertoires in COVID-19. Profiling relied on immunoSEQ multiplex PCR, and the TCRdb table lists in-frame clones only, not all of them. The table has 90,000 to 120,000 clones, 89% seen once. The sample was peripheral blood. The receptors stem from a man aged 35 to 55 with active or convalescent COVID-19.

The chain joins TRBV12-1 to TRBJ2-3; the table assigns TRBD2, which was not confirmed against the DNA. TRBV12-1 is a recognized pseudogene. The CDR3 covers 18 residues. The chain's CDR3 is CASSFAAPERGVTDTQYF. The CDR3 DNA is TGTGCCAGCAGCTTTGCAGCCCCGGAGCGGGGGGTCACAGATACGCAGTATTTT.

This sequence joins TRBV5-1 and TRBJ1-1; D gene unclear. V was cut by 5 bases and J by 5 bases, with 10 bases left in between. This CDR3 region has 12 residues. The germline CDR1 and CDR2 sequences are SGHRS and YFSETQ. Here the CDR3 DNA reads TGCGCCAGCAGGCATAGTCCGACTGAAGCTTTCTTT. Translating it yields CASRHSPTEAFF. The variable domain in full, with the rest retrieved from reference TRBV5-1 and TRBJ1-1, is KAGVTQTPRYLIKTRGQQVTLSCSPISGHRSVSWYQQTPGQGLQFLFEYFSETQRNKGNFPGRFSGRQFSNSRSEMNVSTLELGDSALYLCASRHSPTEAFFGQGTRLTVV.

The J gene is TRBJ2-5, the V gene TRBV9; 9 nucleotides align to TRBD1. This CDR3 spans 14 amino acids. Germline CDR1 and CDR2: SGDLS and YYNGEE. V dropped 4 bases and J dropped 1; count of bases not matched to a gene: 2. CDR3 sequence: CASSRQGGQETQYF. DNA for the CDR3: TGTGCCAGCAGCAGACAGGGGGGCCAAGAGACCCAGTACTTC.

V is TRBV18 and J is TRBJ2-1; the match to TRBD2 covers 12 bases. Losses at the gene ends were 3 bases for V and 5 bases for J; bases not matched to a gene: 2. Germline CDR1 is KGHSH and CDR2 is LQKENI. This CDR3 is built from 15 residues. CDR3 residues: CASSPRLAGDNEQFF. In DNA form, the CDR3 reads TGTGCCAGCTCACCCCGACTAGCGGGGGACAATGAGCAGTTCTTC.

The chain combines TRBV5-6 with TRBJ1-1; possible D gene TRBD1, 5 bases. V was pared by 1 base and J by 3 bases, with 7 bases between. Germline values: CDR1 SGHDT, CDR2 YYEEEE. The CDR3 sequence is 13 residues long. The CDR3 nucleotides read TGTGCCAGCAGCTTGAGGGGATACACTGAAGCTTTCTTT. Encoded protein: CASSLRGYTEAFF.

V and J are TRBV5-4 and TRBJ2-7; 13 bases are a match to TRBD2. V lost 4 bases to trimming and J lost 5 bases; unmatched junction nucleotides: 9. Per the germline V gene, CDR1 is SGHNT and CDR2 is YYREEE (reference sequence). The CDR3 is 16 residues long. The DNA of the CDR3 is TGTGCCAGCAGCGACGACTTACTAGCGGGGGGGGACGAGCAGTACTTC. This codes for CASSDDLLAGGDEQYF.

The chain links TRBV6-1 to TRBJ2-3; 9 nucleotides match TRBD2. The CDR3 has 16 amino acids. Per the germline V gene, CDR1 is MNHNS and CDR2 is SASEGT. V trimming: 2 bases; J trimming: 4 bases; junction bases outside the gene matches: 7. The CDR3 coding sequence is TGTGCCAGCAGTGAAAATCTAGCGGGACGGGCAGATACGCAGTATTTT. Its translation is CASSENLAGRADTQYF.

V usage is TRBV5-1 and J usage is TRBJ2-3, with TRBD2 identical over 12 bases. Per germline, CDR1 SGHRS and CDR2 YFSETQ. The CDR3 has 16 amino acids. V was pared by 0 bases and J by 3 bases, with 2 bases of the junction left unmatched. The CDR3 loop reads CASSLGTSGKTDTQYF. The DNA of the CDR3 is TGCGCCAGCAGCTTGGGGACTAGCGGGAAAACAGATACGCAGTATTTT. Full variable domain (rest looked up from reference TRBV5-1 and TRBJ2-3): KAGVTQTPRYLIKTRGQQVTLSCSPISGHRSVSWYQQTPGQGLQFLFEYFSETQRNKGNFPGRFSGRQFSNSRSEMNVSTLELGDSALYLCASSLGTSGKTDTQYFGPGTRLTVL.

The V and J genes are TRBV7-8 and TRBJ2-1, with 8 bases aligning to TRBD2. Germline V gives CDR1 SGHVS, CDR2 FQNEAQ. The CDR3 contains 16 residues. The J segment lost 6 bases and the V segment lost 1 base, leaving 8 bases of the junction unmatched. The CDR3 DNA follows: TGTGCCAGCAGCTTAGGAGGGGGGGGACTAGGCAATGAGCAGTTCTTC. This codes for CASSLGGGGLGNEQFF.

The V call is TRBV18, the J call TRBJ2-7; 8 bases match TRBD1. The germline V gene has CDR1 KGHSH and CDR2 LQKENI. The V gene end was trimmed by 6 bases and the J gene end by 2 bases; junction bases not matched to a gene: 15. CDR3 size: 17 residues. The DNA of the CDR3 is TGTGCCAGCTCGCGACCGGGACAGGCAATAGGCCCCTACGAGCAGTACTTC. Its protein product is CASSRPGQAIGPYEQYF.

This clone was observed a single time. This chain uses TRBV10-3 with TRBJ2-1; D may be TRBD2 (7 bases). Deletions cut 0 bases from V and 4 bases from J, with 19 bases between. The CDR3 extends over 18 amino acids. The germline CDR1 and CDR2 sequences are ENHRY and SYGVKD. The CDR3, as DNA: TGTGCCATCAGTGAGTCAGCTAGCGGAGGGGGAGTTTACAATGAGCAGTTCTTC. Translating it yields CAISESASGGGVYNEQFF.

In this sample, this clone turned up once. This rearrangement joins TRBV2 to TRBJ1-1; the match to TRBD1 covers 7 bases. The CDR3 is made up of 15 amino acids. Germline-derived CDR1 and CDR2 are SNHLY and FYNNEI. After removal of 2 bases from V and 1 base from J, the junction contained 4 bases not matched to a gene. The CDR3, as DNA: TGTGCCAGCAGTGAATTTTGGACAGGGAACACTGAAGCTTTCTTT. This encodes CASSEFWTGNTEAFF.

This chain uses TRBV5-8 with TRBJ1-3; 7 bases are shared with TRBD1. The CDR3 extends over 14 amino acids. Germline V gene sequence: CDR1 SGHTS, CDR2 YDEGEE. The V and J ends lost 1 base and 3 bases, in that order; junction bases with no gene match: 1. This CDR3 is CASSLRDSGNTIYF. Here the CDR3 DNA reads TGTGCCAGCAGCTTGAGGGACAGTGGAAACACCATATATTTT.